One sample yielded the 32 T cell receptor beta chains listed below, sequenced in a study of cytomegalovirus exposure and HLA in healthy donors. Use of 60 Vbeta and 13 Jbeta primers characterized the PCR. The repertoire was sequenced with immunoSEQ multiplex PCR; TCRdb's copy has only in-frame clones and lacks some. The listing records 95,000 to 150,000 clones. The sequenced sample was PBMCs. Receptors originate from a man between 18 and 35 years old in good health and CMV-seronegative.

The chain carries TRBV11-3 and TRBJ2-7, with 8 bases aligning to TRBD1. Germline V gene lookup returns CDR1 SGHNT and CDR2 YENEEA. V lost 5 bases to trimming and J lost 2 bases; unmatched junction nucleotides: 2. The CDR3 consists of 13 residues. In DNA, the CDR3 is TGTGCCAGCAGCATGGGACAGGCCTACGAGCAGTACTTC. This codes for CASSMGQAYEQYF.

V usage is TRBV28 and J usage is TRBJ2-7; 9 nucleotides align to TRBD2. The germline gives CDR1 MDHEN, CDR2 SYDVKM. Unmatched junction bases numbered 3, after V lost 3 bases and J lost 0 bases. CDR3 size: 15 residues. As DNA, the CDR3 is TGTGCCAGCAGTTTGACTAGCGGAGCCTCCTACGAGCAGTACTTC. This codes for CASSLTSGASYEQYF.

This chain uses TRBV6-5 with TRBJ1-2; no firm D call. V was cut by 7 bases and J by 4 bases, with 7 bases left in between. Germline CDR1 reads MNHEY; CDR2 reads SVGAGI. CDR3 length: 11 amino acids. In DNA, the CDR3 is TGTGCCAGCACCCCGGGCTATGGCTACACCTTC. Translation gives CASTPGYGYTF.

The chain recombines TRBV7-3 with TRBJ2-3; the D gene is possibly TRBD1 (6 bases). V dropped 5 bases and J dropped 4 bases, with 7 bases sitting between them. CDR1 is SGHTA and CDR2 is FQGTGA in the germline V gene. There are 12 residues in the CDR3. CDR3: CASSPGADTQYF. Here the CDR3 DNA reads TGTGCCAGCAGCCCAGGGGCAGATACGCAGTATTTT.

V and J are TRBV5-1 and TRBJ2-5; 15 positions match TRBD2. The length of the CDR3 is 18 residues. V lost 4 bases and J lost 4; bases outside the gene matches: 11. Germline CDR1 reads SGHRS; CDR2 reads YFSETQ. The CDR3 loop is CASSRGTSGGILSETQYF. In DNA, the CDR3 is TGCGCCAGCAGCCGAGGGACTAGCGGGGGGATCCTCTCAGAGACCCAGTACTTC.

The CDR3 reads CASSEARGQGGNQPQHF. For the CDR3, the DNA is TGTGCCAGCAGTGAAGCCAGGGGGCAGGGAGGCAATCAGCCCCAGCATTTT. This chain links TRBV6-1 with TRBJ1-5, with 8 nucleotides matching TRBD1. Germline CDR1 and CDR2: MNHNS and SASEGT. The CDR3 covers 17 residues. Trimming took 0 bases from V and 2 from J; bases not matched to a gene: 6.

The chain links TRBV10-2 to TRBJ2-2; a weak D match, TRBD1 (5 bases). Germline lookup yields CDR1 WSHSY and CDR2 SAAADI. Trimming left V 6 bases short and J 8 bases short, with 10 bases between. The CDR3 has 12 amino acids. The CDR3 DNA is TGCGCCAGCAGCTTCTCAGGGGGGGAGCTGTTTTTT. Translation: CASSFSGGELFF.

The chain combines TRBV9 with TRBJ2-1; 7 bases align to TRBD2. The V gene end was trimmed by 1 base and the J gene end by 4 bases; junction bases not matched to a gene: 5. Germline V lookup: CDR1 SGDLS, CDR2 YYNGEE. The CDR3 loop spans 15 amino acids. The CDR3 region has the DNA TGTGCCAGCAGCGTAAGCGGGGAAACTTACAATGAGCAGTTCTTC. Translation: CASSVSGETYNEQFF.

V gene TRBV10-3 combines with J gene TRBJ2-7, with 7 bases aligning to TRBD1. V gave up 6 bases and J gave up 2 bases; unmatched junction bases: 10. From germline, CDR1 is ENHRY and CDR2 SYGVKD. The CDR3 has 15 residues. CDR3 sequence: CAISPENRGPYEQYF. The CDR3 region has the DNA TGTGCCATCAGCCCTGAGAACAGGGGCCCCTACGAGCAGTACTTC.

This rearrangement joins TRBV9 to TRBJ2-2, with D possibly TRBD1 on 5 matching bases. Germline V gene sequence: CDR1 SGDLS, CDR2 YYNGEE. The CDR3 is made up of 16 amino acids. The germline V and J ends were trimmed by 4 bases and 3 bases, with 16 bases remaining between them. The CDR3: CASSQVGQPYTGELFF. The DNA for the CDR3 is TGTGCCAGCAGCCAAGTGGGGCAGCCCTACACCGGGGAGCTGTTTTTT.

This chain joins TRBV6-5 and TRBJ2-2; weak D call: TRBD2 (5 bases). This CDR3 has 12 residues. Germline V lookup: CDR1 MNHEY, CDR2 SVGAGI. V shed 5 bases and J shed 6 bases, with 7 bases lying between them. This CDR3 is CASSLRAGELFF. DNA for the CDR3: TGTGCCAGCAGTCTGAGGGCCGGGGAGCTGTTTTTT.

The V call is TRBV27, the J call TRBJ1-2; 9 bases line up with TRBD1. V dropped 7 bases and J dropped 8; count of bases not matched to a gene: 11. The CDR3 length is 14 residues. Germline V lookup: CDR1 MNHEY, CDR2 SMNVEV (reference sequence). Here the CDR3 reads CASTHRDRVRGYTF. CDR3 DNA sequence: TGTGCCAGCACCCACCGGGACAGGGTTCGCGGCTACACCTTC.

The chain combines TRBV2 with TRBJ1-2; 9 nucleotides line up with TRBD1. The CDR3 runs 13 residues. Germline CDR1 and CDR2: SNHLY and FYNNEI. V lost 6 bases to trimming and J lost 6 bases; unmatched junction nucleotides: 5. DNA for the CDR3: TGTGCCAGCAGGTTTACAGGGGGCAATGGCTACACCTTC. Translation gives CASRFTGGNGYTF.

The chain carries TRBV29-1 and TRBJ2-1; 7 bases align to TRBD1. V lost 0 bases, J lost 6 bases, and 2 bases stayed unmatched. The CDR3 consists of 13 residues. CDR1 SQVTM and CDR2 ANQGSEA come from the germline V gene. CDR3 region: CSVEEAGGNEQFF. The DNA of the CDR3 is TGCAGCGTTGAAGAGGCAGGGGGCAATGAGCAGTTCTTC.

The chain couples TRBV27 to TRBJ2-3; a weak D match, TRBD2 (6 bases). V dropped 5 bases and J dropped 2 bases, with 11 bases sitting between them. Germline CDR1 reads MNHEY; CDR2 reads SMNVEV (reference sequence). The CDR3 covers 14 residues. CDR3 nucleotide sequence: TGTGCCAGCAGTCAACGGAGGGACACAGATACGCAGTATTTT. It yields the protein CASSQRRDTDTQYF.

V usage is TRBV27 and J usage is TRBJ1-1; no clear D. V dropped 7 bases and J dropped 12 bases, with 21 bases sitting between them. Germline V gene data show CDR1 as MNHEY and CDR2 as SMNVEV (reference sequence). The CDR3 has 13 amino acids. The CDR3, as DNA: TGTGCCAGCAAGACCCGGGTCCTCAATGTTCCTTTCTTT. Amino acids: CASKTRVLNVPFF.

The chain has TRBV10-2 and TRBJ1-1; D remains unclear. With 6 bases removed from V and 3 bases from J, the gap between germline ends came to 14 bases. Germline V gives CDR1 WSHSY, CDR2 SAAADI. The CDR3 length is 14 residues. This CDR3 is CASRSGSSYTEAFF. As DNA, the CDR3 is TGCGCCAGCAGATCGGGAAGCTCATACACTGAAGCTTTCTTT.

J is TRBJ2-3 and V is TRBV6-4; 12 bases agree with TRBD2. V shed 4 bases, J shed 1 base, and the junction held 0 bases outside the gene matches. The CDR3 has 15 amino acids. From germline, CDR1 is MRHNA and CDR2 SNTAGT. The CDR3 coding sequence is TGTGCCAGCAGTGGGACTAGCGGGGGCACAGATACGCAGTATTTT. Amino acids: CASSGTSGGTDTQYF.

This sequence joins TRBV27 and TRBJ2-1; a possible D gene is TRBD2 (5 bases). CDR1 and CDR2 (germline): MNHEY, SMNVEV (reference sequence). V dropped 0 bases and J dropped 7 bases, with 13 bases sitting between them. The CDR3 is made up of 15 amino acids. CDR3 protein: CASSLSRGYGNEQFF. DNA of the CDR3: TGTGCCAGCAGTTTATCGAGAGGGTACGGGAATGAGCAGTTCTTC.

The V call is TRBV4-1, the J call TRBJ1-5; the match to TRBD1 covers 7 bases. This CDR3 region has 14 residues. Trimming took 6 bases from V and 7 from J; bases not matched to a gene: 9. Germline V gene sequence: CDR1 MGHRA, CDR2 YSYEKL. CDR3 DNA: TGCGCCAGCAGTCCCACAGGGGTAGAGCAGCCCCAGCATTTT. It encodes CASSPTGVEQPQHF.

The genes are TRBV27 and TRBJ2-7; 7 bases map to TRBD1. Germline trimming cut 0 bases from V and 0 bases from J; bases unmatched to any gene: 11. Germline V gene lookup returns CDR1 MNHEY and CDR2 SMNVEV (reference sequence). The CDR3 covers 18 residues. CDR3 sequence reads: CASSLSVAGTVNSYEQYF. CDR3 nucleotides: TGTGCCAGCAGTTTATCGGTGGCCGGGACAGTGAACTCCTACGAGCAGTACTTC.

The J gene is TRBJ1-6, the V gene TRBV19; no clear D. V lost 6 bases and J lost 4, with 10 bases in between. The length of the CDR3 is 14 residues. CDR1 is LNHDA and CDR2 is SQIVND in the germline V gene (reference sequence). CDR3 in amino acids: CASRHSSYNSPLHF. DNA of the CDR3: TGTGCCAGTAGACACAGTTCTTATAATTCACCCCTCCACTTT.

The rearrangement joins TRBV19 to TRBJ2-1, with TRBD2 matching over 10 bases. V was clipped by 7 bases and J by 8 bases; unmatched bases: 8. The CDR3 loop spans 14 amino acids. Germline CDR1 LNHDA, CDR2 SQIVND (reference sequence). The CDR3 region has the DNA TGTGCCAGTAAGGGAGCGGGAGGGGGCTATGAGCAGTTCTTC. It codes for CASKGAGGGYEQFF.

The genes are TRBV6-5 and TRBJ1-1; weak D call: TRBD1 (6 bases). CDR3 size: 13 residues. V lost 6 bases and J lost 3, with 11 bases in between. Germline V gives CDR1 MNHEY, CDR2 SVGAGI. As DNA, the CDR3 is TGTGCCAGCAGAACAGGGATGTACACTGAAGCTTTCTTT. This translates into CASRTGMYTEAFF.

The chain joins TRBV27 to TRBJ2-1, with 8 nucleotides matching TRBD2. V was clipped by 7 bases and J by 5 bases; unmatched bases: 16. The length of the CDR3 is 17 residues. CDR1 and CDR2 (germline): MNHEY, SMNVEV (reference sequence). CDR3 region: CASTPTSGTSRHNEQFF. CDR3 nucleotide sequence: TGTGCCAGCACCCCCACCTCCGGGACTAGTCGGCACAATGAGCAGTTCTTC.

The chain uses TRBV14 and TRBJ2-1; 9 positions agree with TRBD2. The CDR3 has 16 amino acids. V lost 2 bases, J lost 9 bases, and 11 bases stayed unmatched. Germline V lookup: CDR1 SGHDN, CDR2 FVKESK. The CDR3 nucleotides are TGTGCCAGCAGCCAACTGGGGGCGGGGGGGCTGGTTGAGCAGTTCTTC. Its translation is CASSQLGAGGLVEQFF.

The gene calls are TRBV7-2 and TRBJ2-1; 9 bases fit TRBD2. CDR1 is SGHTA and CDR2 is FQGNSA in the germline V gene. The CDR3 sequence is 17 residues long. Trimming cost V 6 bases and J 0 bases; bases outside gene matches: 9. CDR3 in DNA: TGTGCCAGCAGACCAGGCGGAGCGGGGGGCTCCTACAATGAGCAGTTCTTC. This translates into CASRPGGAGGSYNEQFF.

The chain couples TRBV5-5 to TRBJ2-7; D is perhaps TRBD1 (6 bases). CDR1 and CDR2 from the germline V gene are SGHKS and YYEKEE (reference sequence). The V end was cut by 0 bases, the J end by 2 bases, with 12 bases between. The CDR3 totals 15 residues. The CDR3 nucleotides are TGTGCCAGCAGCTTGGGAGGGGGAGAGACCTACGAGCAGTACTTC. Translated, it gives CASSLGGGETYEQYF.

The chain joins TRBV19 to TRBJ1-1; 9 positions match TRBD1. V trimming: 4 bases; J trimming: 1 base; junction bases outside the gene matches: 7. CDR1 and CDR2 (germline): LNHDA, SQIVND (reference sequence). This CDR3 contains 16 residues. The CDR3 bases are TGTGCCAGTAGTACGCCGACAGGGGGGAAGAACACTGAAGCTTTCTTT. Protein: CASSTPTGGKNTEAFF.

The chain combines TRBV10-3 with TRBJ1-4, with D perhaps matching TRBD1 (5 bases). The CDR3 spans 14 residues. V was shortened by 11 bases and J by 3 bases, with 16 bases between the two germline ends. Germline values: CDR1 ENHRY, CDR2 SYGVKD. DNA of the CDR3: TGTGCCCCTCCCGGGGGAGCTTCTAATGAAAAACTGTTTTTT. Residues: CAPPGGASNEKLFF.

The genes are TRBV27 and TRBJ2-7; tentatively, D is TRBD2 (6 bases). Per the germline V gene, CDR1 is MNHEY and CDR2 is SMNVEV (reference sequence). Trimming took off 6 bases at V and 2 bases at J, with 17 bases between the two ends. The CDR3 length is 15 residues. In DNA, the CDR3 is TGTGCCAGCAGCTTTCGGGGTAGCGGAACCTACGAGCAGTACTTC. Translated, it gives CASSFRGSGTYEQYF.

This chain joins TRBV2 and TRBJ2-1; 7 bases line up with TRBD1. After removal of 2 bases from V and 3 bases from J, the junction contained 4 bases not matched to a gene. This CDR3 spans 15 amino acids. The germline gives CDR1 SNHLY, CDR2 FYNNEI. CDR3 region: CASSENRGLYNEQFF. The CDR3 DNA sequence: TGTGCCAGCAGTGAAAATAGGGGGCTCTACAATGAGCAGTTCTTC.